This T cell receptor (beta chain) was identified during a study of cytomegalovirus exposure and HLA in healthy donors. This CDR3 is built from 12 residues. Germline V gives CDR1 MDHEN, CDR2 SYDVKM. Trimming took 3 bases from V and 7 from J, leaving 10 bases between them. PCR used 60 Vbeta primers and 13 Jbeta primers. Sequenced by immunoSEQ multiplex PCR; TCRdb stores in-frame clones only, minus some. The sample lists about 150,000 clones, 65% to 85% seen once, with 5.6% in the top ten. Remarks on this clone: What it binds is not known.

Samples came from healthy bone marrow donors. At the time of sampling, donors were nominally healthy, though unrecorded immune exposures were likely. Whole-study findings and limits: Excluded were some V segments that proved indistinguishable, including TRBV6-2 and TRBV6-3. Altogether, 170 or so TCR beta chains were recorded as cytomegalovirus-associated.

Sequenced sample: PBMCs. The TCR sequence derives from a woman aged 35 to 49 in good health and CMV-seropositive. The chain links TRBV28 to TRBJ2-7, with D possibly matching TRBD2 (5 bases). The CDR3 DNA sequence: TGTGCCAGCAGTTTTACGGGATGTGAGCAGTACTTC. Translating gives CASSFTGCEQYF.